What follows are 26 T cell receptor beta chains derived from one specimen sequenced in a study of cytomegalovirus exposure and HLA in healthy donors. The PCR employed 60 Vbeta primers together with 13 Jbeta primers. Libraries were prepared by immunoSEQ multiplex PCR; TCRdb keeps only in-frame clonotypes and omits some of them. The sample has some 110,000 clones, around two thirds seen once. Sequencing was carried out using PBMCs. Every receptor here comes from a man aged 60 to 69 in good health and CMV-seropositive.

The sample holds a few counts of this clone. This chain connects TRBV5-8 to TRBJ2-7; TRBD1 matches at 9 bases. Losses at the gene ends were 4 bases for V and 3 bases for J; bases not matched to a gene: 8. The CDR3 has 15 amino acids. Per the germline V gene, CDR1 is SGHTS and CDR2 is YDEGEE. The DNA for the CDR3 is TGTGCCAGCAGCGTGGGACAGGGCTTGTTCTACGAGCAGTACTTC. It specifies CASSVGQGLFYEQYF. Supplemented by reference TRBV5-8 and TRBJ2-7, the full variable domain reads EAGVTQSPTHLIKTRGQQATLRCSPISGHTSVYWYQQALGLGLQFLLWYDEGEERNRGNFPPRFSGRQFPNYSSELNVNALELEDSALYLCASSVGQGLFYEQYFGPGTRLTVT.

DNA of the CDR3: TGTGCCAGCAGCTTAAGCAGGGAGGAGCCCCAGCATTTT. Translation: CASSLSREEPQHF. The V call is TRBV7-2, the J call TRBJ1-5, with D maybe TRBD1 (5 bases). Germline V lookup: CDR1 SGHTA, CDR2 FQGNSA. Trimming cost V 2 bases and J 8 bases, with 10 bases left between them. This CDR3 is 13 amino acids long.

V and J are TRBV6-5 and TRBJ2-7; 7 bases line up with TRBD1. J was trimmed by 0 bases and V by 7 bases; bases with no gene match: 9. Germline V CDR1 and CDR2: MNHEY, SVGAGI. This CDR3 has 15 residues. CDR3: CASTRGQPSSYEQYF. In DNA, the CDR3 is TGTGCCAGCACTAGGGGGCAACCGAGCTCCTACGAGCAGTACTTC.

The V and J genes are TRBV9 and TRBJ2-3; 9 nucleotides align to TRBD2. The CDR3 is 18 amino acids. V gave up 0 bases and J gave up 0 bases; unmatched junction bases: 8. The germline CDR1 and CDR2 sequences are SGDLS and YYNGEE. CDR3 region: CASSVDSGGYSSTDTQYF. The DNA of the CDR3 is TGTGCCAGCAGCGTAGATAGCGGGGGATATTCTAGCACAGATACGCAGTATTTT.

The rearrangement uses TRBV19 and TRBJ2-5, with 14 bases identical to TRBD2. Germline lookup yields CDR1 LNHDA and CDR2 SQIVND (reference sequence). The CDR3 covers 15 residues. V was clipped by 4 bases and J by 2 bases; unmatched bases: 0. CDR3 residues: CASSRLAGGQETQYF. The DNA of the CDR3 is TGTGCCAGTAGTAGACTAGCGGGGGGGCAAGAGACCCAGTACTTC.

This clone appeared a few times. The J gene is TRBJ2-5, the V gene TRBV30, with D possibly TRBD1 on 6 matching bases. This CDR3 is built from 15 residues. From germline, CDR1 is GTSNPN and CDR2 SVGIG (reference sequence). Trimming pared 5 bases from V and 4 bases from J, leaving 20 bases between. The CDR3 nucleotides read TGTGCCTGGGGACGCGAGGGACACCTAAGAGAGACCCAGTACTTC. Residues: CAWGREGHLRETQYF.

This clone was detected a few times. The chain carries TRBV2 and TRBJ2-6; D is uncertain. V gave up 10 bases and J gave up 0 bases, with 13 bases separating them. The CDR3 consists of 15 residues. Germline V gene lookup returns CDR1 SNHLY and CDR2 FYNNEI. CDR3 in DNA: TGTGCCACCACCGAAGAGAGCTCTGGGGCCAACGTCCTGACTTTC. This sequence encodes CATTEESSGANVLTF.

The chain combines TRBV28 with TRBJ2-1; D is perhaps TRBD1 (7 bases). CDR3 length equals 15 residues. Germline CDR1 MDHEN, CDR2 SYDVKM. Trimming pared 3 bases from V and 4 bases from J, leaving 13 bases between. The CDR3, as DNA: TGTGCCAGCAGTTTGGAGGGGGCATCTTACAATGAGCAGTTCTTC. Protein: CASSLEGASYNEQFF.

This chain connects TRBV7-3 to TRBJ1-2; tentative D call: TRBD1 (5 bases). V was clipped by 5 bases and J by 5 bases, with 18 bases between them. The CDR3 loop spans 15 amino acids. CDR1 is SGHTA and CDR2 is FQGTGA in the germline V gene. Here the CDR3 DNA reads TGTGCCAGCAGCCGGGGAGGGGCCCACGGGTATGGCTACACCTTC. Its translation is CASSRGGAHGYGYTF.

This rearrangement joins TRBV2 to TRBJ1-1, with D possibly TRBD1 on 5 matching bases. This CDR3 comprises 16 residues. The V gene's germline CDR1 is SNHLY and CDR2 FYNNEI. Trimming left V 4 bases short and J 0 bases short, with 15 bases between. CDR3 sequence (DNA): TGTGCCAGCAGTGTGGAAAGGGGTTCCCTGAACACTGAAGCTTTCTTT. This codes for CASSVERGSLNTEAFF.

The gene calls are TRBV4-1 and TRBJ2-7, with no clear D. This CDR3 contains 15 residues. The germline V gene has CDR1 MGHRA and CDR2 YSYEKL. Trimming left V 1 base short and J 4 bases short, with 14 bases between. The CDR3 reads CASSQVQHTTYEQYF. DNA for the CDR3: TGCGCCAGCAGCCAAGTTCAACATACAACATACGAGCAGTACTTC.

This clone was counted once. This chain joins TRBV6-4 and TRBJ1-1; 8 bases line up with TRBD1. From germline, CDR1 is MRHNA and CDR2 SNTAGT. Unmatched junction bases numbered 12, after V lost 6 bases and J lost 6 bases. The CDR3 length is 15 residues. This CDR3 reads CASSPGQGGNSEAFF. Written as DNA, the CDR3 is TGTGCCAGCAGCCCCGGACAGGGCGGAAACTCTGAAGCTTTCTTT.

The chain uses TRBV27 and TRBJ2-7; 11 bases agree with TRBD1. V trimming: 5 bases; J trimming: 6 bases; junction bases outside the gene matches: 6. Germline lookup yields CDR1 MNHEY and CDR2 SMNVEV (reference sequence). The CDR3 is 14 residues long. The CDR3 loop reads CASSRGDRGVEQYF. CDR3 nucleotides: TGTGCCAGCAGTCGCGGGGACAGGGGGGTCGAGCAGTACTTC.

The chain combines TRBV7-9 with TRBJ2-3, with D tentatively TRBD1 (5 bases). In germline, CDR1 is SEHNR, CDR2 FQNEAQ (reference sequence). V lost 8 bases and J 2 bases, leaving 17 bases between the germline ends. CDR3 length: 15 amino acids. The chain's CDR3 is CASGHSGFNTDTQYF. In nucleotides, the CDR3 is TGTGCCAGCGGTCATTCAGGGTTTAACACAGATACGCAGTATTTT.

CDR3 protein: CASRPAGRGTGELFF. As DNA, the CDR3 is TGTGCCAGCCGCCCCGCGGGGCGCGGCACCGGGGAGCTGTTTTTT. This chain joins TRBV27 and TRBJ2-2; D may be TRBD2 (6 bases). Germline V gene sequence: CDR1 MNHEY, CDR2 SMNVEV (reference sequence). Trimming removed 8 bases at V and 4 bases at J, with 17 bases between. The CDR3 sequence is 15 residues long.

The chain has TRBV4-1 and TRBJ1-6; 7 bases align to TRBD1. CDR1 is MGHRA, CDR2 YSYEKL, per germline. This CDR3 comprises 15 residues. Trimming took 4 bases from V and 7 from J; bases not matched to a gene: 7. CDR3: CASSLNRGRNSPLHF. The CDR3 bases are TGCGCCAGCAGCCTCAACAGGGGACGGAATTCACCCCTCCACTTT.

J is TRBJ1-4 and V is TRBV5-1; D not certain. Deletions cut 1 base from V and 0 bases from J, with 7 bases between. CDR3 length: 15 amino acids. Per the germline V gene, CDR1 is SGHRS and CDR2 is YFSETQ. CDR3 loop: CASSLRLPTNEKLFF. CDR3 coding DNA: TGCGCCAGCAGCTTGAGACTTCCAACTAATGAAAAACTGTTTTTT.

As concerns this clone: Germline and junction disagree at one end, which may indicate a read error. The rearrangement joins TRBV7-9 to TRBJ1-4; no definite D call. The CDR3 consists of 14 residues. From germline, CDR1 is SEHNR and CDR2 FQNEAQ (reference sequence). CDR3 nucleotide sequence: TGTTCCAGCAGCCGAACTTTCGGTTATGAAAAACTGTTTTTT. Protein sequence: CSSSRTFGYEKLFF.

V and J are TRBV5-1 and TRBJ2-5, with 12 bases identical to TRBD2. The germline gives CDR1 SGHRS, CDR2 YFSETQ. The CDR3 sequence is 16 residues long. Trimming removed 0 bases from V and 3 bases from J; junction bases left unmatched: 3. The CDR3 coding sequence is TGCGCCAGCAGCTTGGGGTCTAGCGGGGGGGAAGAGACCCAGTACTTC. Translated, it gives CASSLGSSGGEETQYF.

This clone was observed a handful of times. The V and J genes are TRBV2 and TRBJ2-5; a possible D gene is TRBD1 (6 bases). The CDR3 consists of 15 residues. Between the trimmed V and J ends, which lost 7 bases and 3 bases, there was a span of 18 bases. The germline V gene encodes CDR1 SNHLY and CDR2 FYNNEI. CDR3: CASTKDRFGKETQYF. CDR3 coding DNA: TGTGCCAGCACTAAAGACAGGTTCGGGAAAGAGACCCAGTACTTC.

This CDR3 reads CAWSVGQINSPLHF. Written as DNA, the CDR3 is TGTGCCTGGAGTGTGGGACAGATTAATTCACCCCTCCACTTT. This rearrangement joins TRBV30 to TRBJ1-6, with 7 bases lining up with TRBD1. J gave up 6 bases and V 0 bases, and 2 bases lay outside the gene matches. The CDR3 covers 14 residues. CDR1 is GTSNPN and CDR2 is SVGIG in the germline V gene (reference sequence).

CDR3 amino acids: CASSPFLYEQYF. In DNA, the CDR3 is TGTGCCAGCAGCCCTTTTCTCTACGAGCAGTACTTC. The V and J genes are TRBV7-9 and TRBJ2-7; no firm D call. V shed 5 bases and J shed 3 bases, with 8 bases lying between them. Germline values: CDR1 SEHNR, CDR2 FQNEAQ (reference sequence). CDR3 length equals 12 residues.

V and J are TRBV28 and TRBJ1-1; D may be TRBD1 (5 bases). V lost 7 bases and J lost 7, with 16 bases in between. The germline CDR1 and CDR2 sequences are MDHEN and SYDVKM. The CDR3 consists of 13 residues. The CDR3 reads CASNTQGSGEAFF. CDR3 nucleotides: TGTGCCAGCAACACGCAGGGATCGGGTGAAGCTTTCTTT.

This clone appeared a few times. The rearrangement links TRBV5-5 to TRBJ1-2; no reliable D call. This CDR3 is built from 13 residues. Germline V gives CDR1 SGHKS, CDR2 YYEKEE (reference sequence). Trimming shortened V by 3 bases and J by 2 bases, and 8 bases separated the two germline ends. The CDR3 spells CASSSSGNYGYTF. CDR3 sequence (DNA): TGTGCCAGCAGCTCAAGCGGAAACTATGGCTACACCTTC.

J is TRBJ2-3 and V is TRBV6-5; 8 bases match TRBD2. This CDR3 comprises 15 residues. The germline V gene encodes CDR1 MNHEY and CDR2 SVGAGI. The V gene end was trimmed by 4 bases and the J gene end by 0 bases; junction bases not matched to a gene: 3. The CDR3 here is CASSSLAGSTDTQYF. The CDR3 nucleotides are TGTGCCAGCAGTTCCTTAGCGGGGAGCACAGATACGCAGTATTTT.

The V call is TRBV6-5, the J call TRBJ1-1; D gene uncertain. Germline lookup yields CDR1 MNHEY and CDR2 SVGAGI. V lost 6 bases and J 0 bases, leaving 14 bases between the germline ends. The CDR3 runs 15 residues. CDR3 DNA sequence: TGTGCCAGCAGCCGAGCTCGACTCTTGAACACTGAAGCTTTCTTT. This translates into CASSRARLLNTEAFF.